The table lists the clone carrying this TCR beta chain with a few counts. Its antigen is unknown. The sample originates from a study of CD8 T cells in ankylosing spondylitis. Notes on the study in general: Characteristic, it appeared, of ankylosing spondylitis blood was a TCR beta motif of fewer than 10 highly homologous variants.

V lost 0 bases, J lost 8 bases, and 10 bases lay in between. The CDR3 spans 14 residues. From germline, CDR1 is MNHNS and CDR2 SASEGT. TCRdb processed the 5' RACE reads anew with MiXCR; each CDR3 protein has one entry. This sample has roughly 470,000 distinct CDR3 sequences, with 25% to 30% found just once. Specimen: blood, either unsorted or a sorted T cell fraction (not recorded which). V gene TRBV6-1 combines with J gene TRBJ1-4; D is unresolved. This TCR came from a male donor with ankylosing spondylitis. CDR3 amino acids: CASSEARTLEKLFF. CDR3 DNA: TGTGCCAGCAGTGAAGCGCGAACATTGGAAAAACTGTTTTTT.